This T cell receptor beta chain was sequenced during a study of human T cells and chemical hapten exposure. Points from the study as a whole: PT1 expanded TCR numbers tracked positively with patch test score.

Via MiXCR, TCRdb re-called the RACE reads, giving one row per CDR3 protein. The sample includes under 450,000 distinct CDR3 sequences, more than 4.5% of them seen just once. Time point indicated: patch test 1, 2 weeks after DPC sensitization. Treatment reported: therapeutic diphenylcyclopropenone sensitization with weekly scalp DPC. Every donor had alopecia and was 18 to 70 years old; all were suitable for DPC. The study extracted total RNA from unfractionated whole blood. This clonotype came up a few times. What it binds is not known. V lost 6 bases, J lost 2 bases, and 12 bases lay in between. Germline CDR1 and CDR2: SNHLY and FYNNEI. This CDR3 is built from 14 residues.

This receptor was taken from a woman between 45 and 60 years old with alopecia areata. Some clones in this sample may be carry-over from other donors' samples. V gene TRBV2 combines with J gene TRBJ2-3; D uncertain. The specimen was whole blood, collected in connection with sensitization to the hapten diphenylcyclopropenone (DPC). This CDR3 is CASRTPTITDTQYF. Here the CDR3 DNA reads TGTGCCAGCAGGACCCCGACAATCACAGATACGCAGTATTTT.